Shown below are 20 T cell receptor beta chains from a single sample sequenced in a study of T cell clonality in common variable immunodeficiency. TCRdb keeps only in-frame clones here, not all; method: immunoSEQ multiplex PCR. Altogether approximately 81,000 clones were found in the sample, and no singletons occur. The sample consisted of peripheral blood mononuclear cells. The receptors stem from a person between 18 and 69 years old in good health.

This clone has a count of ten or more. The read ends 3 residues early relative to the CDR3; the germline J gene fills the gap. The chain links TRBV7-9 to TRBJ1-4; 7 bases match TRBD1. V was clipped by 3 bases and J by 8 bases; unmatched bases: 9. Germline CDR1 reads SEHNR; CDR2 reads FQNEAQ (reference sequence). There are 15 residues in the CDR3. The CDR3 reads CASSLVAGGSEKLFF. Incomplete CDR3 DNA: TGTGCCAGCAGCTTGGTAGCAGGGGGGAGCGAAAAA.

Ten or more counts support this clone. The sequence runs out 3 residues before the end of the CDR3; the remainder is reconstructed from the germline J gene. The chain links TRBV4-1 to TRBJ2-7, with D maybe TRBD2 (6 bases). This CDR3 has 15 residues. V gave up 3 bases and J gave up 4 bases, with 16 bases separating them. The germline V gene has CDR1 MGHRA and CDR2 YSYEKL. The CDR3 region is CASSQGGEREYEQYF. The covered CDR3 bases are TGCGCCAGCAGCCAGGGGGGAGAGAGGGAATACGAG.

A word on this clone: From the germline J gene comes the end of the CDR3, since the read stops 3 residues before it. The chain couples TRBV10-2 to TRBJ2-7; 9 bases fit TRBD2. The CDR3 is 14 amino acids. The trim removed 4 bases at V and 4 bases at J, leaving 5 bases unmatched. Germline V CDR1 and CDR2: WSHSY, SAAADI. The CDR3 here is CASSGGLAAYEQYF. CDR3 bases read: TGCGCCAGCAGTGGGGGACTAGCAGCGTACGAG.

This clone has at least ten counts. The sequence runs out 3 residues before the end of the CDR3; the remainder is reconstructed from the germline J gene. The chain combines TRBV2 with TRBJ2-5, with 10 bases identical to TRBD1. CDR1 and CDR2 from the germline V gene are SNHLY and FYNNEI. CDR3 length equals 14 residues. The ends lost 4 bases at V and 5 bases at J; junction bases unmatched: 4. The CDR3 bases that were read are TGTGCCAGCAGTGGGACAGGGGGGACGGAGACC. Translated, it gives CASSGTGGTET. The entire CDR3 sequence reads CASSGTGGTETQYF.

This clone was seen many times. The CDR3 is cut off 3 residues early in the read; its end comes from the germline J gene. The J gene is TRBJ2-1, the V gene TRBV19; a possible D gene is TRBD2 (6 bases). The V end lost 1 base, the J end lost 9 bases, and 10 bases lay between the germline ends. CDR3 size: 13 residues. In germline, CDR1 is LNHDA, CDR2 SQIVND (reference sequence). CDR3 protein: CASSIVFGGEQFF. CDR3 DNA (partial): TGTGCCAGTAGTATAGTGTTCGGGGGTGAG.

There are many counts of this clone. The sequenced part of the CDR3 DNA is TGTGCCAGTAGTATGCGACAAGGTGGAAACACC. Protein product: CASSMRQGGNT. The full CDR3 protein reads CASSMRQGGNTIYF. The chain couples TRBV19 to TRBJ1-3; D is unclear. The read is 3 residues too short to cover the CDR3 end, so that end is filled in from the germline J gene. This CDR3 is built from 14 residues. The V gene lost 3 bases and the J gene lost 3 bases, with 9 bases spanning the gap. Per germline, CDR1 LNHDA and CDR2 SQIVND (reference sequence).

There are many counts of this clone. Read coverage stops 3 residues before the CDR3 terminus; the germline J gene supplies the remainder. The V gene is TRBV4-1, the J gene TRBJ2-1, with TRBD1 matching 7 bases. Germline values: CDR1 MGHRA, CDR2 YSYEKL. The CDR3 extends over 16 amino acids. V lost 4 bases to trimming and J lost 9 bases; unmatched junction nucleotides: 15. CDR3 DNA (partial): TGCGCCAGCAGCCTGCAGCCAAGGGACCCAGGGGGTGAG. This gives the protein CASSLQPRDPGGE. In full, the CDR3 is CASSLQPRDPGGEQFF.

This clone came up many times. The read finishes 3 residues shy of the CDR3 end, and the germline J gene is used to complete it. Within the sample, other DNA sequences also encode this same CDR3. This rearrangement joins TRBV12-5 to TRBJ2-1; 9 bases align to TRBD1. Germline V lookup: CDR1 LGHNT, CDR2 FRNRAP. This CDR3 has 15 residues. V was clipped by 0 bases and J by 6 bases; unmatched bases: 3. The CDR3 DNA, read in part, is TGTGCTAGTGGTTTGGTACGGGACAGGGTCAATGAG. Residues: CASGLVRDRVNE. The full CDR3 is CASGLVRDRVNEQFF. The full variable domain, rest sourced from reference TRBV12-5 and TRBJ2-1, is DARVTQTPRHKVTEMGQEVTMRCQPILGHNTVFWYRQTMMQGLELLAYFRNRAPLDDSGMPKDRFSAEMPDATLATLKIQPSEPRDSAVYFCASGLVRDRVNEQFFGPGTRLTVL.

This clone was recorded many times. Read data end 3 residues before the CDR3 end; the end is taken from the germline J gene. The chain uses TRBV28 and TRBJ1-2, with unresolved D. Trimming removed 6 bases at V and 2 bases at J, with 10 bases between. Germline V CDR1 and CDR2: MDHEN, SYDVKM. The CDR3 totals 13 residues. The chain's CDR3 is CASSLQRNYGYTF. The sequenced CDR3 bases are TGTGCCAGCAGCCTCCAAAGGAACTATGGC.

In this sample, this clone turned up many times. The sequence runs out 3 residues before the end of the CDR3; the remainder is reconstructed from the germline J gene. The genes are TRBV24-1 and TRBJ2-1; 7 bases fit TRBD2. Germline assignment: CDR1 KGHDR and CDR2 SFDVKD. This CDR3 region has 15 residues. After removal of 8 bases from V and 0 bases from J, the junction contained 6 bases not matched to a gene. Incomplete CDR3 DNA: TGTGCCACCAAAAGCGGGGCAAGCTCCTACAATGAG. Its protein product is CATKSGASSYNE. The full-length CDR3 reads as CATKSGASSYNEQFF.

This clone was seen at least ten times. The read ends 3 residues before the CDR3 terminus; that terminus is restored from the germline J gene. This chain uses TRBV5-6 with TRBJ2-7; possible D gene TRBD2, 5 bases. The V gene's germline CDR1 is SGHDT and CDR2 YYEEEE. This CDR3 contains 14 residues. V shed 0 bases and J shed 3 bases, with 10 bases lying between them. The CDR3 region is CASSLVGSDYEQYF. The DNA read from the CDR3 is TGTGCCAGCAGCTTGGTAGGTAGCGACTACGAG.

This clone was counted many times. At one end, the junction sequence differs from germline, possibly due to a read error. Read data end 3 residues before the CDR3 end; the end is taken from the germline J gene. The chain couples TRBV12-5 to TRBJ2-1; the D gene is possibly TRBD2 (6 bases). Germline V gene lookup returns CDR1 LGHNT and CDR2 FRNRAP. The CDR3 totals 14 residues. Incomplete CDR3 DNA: TGTGCTAGTGGCTCGGGACTCTCCAACAATGAG. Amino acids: CASGSGLSNNE. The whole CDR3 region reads CASGSGLSNNEQFF.

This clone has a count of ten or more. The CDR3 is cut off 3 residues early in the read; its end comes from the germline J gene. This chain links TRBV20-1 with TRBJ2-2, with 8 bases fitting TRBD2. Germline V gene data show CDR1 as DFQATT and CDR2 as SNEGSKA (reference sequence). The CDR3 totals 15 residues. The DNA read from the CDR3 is TGCAGCTACTTTCGGGGGGGCCCAAGCACCGGGGAG. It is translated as CSYFRGGPSTGE. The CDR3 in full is CSYFRGGPSTGELFF.

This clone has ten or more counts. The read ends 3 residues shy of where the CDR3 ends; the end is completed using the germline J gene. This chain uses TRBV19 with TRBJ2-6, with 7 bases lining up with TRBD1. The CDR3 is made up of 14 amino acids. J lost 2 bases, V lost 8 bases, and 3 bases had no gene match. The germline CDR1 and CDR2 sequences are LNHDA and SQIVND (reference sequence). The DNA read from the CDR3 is TGTGCCAGTTCCGACAGGGCTGGGGCCAACGTC. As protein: CASSDRAGANV. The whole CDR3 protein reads CASSDRAGANVLTF. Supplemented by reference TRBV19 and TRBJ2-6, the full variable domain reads DGGITQSPKYLFRKEGQNVTLSCEQNLNHDAMYWYRQDPGQGLRLIYYSQIVNDFQKGDIAEGYSVSREKKESFPLTVTSAQKNPTAFYLCASSDRAGANVLTFGAGSRLTVL.

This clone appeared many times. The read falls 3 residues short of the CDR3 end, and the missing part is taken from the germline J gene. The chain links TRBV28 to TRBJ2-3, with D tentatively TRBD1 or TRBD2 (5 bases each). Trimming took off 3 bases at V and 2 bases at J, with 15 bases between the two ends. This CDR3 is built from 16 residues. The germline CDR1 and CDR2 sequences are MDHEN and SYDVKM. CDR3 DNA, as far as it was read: TGTGCCAGCAGTTTGGGCAGGGAGAGATACACAGATACG. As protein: CASSLGRERYTDT. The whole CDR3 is CASSLGRERYTDTQYF.

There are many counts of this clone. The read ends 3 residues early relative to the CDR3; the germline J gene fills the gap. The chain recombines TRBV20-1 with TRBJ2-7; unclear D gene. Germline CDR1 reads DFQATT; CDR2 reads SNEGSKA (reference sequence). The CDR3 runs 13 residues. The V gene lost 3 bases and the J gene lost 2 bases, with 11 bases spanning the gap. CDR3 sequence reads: CSASQANTYEQYF. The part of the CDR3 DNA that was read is TGCAGTGCTAGTCAGGCTAACACCTACGAG.

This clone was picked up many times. The CDR3 loop is CASTRTWTPGKGETQYF. Partial CDR3 DNA: TGTGCCAGCACCAGAACCTGGACTCCTGGGAAAGGGGAGACC. The gene calls are TRBV28 and TRBJ2-5; D might be TRBD2 (5 bases). Read coverage stops 3 residues before the CDR3 terminus; the germline J gene supplies the remainder. The germline gives CDR1 MDHEN, CDR2 SYDVKM. Trimming pared 7 bases from V and 5 bases from J, leaving 26 bases between. The CDR3 sequence is 17 residues long.

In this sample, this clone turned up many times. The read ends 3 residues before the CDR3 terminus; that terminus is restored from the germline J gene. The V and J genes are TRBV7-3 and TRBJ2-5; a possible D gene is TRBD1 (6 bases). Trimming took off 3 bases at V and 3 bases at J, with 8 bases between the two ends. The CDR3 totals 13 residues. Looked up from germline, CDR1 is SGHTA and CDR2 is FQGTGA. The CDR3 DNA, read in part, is TGTGCCAGCAGCTTGAACAGGGAAGAGACC. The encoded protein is CASSLNREET. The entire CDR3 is CASSLNREETQYF.

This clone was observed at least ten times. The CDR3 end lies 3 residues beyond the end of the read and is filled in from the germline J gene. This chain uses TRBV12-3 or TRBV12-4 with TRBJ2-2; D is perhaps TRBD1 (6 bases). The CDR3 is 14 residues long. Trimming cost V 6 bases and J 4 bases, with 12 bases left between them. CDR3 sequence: CASSRGGSTGELFF. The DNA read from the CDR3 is TGTGCCAGCAGCCGAGGGGGTAGCACCGGGGAG.

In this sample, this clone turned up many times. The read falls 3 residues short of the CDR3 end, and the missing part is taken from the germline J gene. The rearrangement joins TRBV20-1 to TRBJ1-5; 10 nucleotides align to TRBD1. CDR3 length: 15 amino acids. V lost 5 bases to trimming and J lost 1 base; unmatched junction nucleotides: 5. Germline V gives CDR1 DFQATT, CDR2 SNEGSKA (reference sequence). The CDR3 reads CSALPGQGSNQPQHF. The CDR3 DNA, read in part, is TGCAGTGCTCTCCCGGGACAGGGGAGCAATCAGCCC.